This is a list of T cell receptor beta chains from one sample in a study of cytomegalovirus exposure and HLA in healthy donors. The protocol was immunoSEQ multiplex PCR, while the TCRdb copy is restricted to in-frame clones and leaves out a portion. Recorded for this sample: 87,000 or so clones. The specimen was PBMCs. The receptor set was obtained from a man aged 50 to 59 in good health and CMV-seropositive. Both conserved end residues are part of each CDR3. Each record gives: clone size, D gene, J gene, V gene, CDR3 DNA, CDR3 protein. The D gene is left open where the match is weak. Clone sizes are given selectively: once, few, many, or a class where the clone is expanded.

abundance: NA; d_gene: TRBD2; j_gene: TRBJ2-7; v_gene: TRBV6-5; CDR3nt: TGTGCCAGCAGTTACTCATGGCGGGAGACCTACGAGCAGTACTTC; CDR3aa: CASSYSWRETYEQYF
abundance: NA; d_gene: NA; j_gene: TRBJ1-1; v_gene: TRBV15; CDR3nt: TGTGCCACCAGCAGGGGGCGGATTGACACTGAAGCTTTCTTT; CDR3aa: CATSRGRIDTEAFF
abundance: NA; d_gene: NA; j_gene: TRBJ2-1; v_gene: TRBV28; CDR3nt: TGTGCCAGCAGTTTAGCGTTCGGGGAGAGGTTGCAAGGTGAGCAGTTCTTC; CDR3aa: CASSLAFGERLQGEQFF
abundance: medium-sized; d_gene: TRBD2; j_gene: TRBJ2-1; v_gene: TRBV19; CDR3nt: TGTGCCAGCGGACTAGCGCATGAGCAGTTCTTC; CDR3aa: CASGLAHEQFF
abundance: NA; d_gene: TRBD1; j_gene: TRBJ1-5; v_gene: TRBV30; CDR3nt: TGTGCCTGGAGTCCCGGGACAGGCGGCAATCAGCCCCAGCATTTT; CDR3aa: CAWSPGTGGNQPQHF
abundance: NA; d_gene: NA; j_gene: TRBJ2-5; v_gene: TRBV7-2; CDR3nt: TGTGCCAGCAGCCCAGGGGAGACCCAGTACTTC; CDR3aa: CASSPGETQYF
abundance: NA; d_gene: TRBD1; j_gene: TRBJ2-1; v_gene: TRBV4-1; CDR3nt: TGCGCCAGCAGCCAAGATCCGGGACAGAGTTATGGGCAGTTCTTC; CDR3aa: CASSQDPGQSYGQFF
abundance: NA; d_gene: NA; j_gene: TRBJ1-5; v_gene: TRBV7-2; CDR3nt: TGTGCCAGCAGCTTGATGGGGGCGGCTCAGCCCCAGCATTTT; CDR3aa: CASSLMGAAQPQHF
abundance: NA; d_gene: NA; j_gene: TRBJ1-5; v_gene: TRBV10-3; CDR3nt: TGTGCCGTGCAGCAGGGGCGCAATCAGCCCCAGCATTTT; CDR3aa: CAVQQGRNQPQHF
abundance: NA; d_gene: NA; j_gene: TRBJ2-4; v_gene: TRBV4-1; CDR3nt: TGCGCCAGCAGCCAAGGGGTAAAGGGGACACTAGCCAAAAACATTCAGTACTTC; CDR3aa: CASSQGVKGTLAKNIQYF
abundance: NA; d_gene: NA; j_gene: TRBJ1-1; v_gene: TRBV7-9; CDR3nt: TGTGCCAGCAGCAAGGACACCCCAGTGGGGAACACTGAAGCTTTCTTT; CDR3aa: CASSKDTPVGNTEAFF
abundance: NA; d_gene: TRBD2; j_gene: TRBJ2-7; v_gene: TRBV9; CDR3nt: TGTGCCAGCAGCGTCTCGGGAGGATCCTACGAGCAGTACTTC; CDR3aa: CASSVSGGSYEQYF
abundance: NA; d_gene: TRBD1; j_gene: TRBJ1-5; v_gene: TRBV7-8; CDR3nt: TGTGCCACACGAGGTCAGGGGGTAGACAATCAGCCCCAGCATTTT; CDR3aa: CATRGQGVDNQPQHF
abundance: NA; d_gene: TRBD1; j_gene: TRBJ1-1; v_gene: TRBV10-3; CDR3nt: TGTGCCATCAGATCCGAAGACAGGGGAGGCACTGAAGCTTTCTTT; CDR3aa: CAIRSEDRGGTEAFF
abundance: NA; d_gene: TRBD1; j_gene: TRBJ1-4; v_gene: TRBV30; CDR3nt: TGTGCCTGTCAACAGGGGCCGCGACTGTTTTTT; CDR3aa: CACQQGPRLFF
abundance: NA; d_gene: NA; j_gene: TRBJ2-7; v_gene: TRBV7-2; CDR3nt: TGTGCCAGCAGCTTAGAACGGGGGTACTCCTACGAGCAGTACTTC; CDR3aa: CASSLERGYSYEQYF
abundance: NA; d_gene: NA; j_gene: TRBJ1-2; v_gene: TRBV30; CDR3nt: TGTGCCTGGAGTGTAGCGGGGCCCCGCTATGGCTACACCTTC; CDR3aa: CAWSVAGPRYGYTF
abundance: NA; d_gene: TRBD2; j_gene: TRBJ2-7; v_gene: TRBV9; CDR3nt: TGTGCCAGCAGCGTAAGGGAACTAGCGGGAGGCTACTCCTACGAGCAGTACTTC; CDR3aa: CASSVRELAGGYSYEQYF
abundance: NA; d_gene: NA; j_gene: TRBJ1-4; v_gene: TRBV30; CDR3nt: TGTGCCTGGAGTGCGGGGGTTTACGAAAAACTGTTTTTT; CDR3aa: CAWSAGVYEKLFF
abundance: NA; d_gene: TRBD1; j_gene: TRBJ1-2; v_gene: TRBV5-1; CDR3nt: TGCGCCAGCAGTTTGAGACAGGGGGACTATGGCTACACCTTC; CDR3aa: CASSLRQGDYGYTF
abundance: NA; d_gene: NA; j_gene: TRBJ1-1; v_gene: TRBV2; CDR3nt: TGTGCCAGCAGTGAAGCCGGGACATTGAACACTGAAGCTTTCTTT; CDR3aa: CASSEAGTLNTEAFF
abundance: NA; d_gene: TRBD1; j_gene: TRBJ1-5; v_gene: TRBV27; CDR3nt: TGTGCCAGCAGTTCCTGGACAGGGGAAATTGGAGACCAGCATTTT; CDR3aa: CASSSWTGEIGDQHF
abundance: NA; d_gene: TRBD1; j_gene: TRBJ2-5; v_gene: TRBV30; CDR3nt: TGTGCCTGGAGGCGACAGGGGGAAGAGACCCAGTACTTC; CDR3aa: CAWRRQGEETQYF
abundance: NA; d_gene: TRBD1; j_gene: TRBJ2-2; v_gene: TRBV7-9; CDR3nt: TGTGCCAGCAGCCCACAGGCCGGGACAGTGAACACCGGGGAGCTGTTTTTT; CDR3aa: CASSPQAGTVNTGELFF
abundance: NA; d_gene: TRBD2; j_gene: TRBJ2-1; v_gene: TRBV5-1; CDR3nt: TGCGCCAGCAGCCCGACTAGCACCTCCAGCAATGAGCAGTTCTTC; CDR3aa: CASSPTSTSSNEQFF
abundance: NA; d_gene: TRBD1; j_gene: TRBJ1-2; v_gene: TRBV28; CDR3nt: TGTGCCAGCAGTCAGCCGACAGGGACCTATGGCTACACCTTC; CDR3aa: CASSQPTGTYGYTF
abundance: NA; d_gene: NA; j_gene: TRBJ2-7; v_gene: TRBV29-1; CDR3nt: TGCAGCGTCTTACAGGGTTACGAGCAGTACTTC; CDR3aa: CSVLQGYEQYF
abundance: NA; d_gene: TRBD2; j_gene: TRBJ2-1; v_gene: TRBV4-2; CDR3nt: TGTGCCAGCAGCCGAGCGACTAGCGGGCCTACAAATGAGCAGTTCTTC; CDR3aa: CASSRATSGPTNEQFF
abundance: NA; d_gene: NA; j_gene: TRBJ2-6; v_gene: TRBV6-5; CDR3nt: TGTGCCAGCAGTGGCGGGACCGGGGCCAACGTCCTGACTTTC; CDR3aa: CASSGGTGANVLTF
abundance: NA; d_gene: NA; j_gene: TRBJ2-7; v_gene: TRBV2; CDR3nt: TGTGCCAGCAGCACCGACAGCAACGAGCAGTACTTC; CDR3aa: CASSTDSNEQYF
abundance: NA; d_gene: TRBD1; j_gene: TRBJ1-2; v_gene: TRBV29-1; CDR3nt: TGCAGCGTCCCCTCCGGGACAGGGGCCGTTGGCCTCTATGGCTACACCTTC; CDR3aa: CSVPSGTGAVGLYGYTF
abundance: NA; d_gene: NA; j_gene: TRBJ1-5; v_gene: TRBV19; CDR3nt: TGTGCCAGTAGTATAGCGAGGGTCCAGCCCCAGCATTTT; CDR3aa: CASSIARVQPQHF
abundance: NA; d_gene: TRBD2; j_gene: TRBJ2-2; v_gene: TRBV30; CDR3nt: TGTGCCTGGGAGGGAGGGTGGGAGTACACCGGGGAGCTGTTTTTT; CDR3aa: CAWEGGWEYTGELFF
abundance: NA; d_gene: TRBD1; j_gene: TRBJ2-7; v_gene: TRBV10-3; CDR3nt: TGTGCCATCAGTATCGCCCTGGGCAGGGGGTCCGAGCAGTACTTC; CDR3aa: CAISIALGRGSEQYF
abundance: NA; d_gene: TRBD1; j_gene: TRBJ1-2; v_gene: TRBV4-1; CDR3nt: TGCGCCAGCAGCCACGTTTCCGGGACAGGGGAGGCGTCCTATGGCTACACCTTC; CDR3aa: CASSHVSGTGEASYGYTF
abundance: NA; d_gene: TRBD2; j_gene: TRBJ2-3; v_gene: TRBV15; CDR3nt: TGTGCCACCAGCAGACTTATAGCGGGTGGTAGCACAGATACGCAGTATTTT; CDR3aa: CATSRLIAGGSTDTQYF
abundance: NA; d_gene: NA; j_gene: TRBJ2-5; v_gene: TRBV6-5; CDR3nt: TGTGCCAGCACGATACCCGGAGGAGAGACCCAGTACTTC; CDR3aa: CASTIPGGETQYF
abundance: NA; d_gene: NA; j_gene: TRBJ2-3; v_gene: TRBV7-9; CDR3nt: TGTGCCAGCAGCTTAGCGGCAACCCCAGATACGCAGTATTTT; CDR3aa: CASSLAATPDTQYF
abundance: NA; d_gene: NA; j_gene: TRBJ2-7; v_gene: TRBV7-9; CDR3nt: TGTGCCAGCAGCGCGGGGACCTCCTACGAGCAGTACTTC; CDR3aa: CASSAGTSYEQYF
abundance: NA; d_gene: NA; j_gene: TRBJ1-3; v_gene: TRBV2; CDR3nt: TGTGCCAGCAGTGATCGGGTTCCACGTGGAGCTGGAAACACCATATATTTT; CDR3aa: CASSDRVPRGAGNTIYF
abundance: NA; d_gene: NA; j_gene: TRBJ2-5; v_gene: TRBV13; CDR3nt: TGTGCCAGCAGCCCTCTCGGTGGGAGAGGGAGTAAGACCCAGTACTTC; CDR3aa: CASSPLGGRGSKTQYF
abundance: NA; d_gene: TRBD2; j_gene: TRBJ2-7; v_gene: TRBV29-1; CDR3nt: TGCAGCGTTGAAAAACTAGCGGGAGGCGAGCAGTACTTC; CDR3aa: CSVEKLAGGEQYF
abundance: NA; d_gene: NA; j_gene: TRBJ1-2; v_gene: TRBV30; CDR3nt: TGTGCCTGGATAATGTCAGACTATGGCTACACCTTC; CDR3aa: CAWIMSDYGYTF
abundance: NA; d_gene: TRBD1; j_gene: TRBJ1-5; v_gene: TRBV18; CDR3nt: TGTGCCAGCTCATCGACAGGGAATCAGCCCCAGCATTTT; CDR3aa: CASSSTGNQPQHF
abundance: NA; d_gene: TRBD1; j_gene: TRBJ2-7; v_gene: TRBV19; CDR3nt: TGTGCCAGTAGTATTGGGACAGGTCCTTTCTACGAGCAGTACTTC; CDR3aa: CASSIGTGPFYEQYF
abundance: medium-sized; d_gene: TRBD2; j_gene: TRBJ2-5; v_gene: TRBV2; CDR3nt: TGTGCCAGCAGTTACGGACTAGCGGGAGGGGGTGAGACCCAGTACTTC; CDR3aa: CASSYGLAGGGETQYF
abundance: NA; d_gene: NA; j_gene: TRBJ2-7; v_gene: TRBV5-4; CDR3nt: TGTGCCAGCAGTTATGACGTGACTAGCTCCTACGAGCAGTACTTC; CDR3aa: CASSYDVTSSYEQYF
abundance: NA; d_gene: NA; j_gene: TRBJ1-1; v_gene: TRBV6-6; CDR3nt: TGTGCCAGCAGTTCCCGGGGGGGGGTGAACACTGAAGCTTTCTTT; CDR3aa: CASSSRGGVNTEAFF
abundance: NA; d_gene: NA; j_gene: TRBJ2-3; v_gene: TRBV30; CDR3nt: TGTGCCGGTGGACTATATGGCACAGATACGCAGTATTTT; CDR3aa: CAGGLYGTDTQYF